These T cell receptor beta chains were read from a single sample in a study of T cell repertoires in cytomegalovirus infection. TCRdb fed the reads into MiXCR, producing one record per CDR3 protein. Among around 530,000 distinct CDR3 sequences, more than 15% were seen once, and the ten largest hold more than 20%. The specimen was CD8+ T cells from PBMCs. Source of these receptors: a human donor in good health (CMV status not recorded). Some clones in this sample may be carry-over from other donors' samples. Both conserved end residues are part of each CDR3. D genes are given only for firm matches. For some rows the clone size is stated as once, few or many, or as a class when expanded; others skip it.

cdr3_aa	cdr3_nt	j_call	v_call	clone_size	d_call
CASSFDSLYNEQFF	TGTGCCAGCAGCTTTGACAGTCTCTACAATGAGCAGTTCTTC	TRBJ2-1	TRBV7-8	many	-
CASSFLAGAGTKNIQYF	TGTGCCAGCAGCTTCCTAGCGGGGGCCGGTACCAAAAACATTCAGTACTTC	TRBJ2-4	TRBV7-8	many	TRBD2
CASSEKGARGEKLFF	TGCGCCAGCAGCGAGAAGGGGGCGCGCGGTGAAAAACTGTTTTTT	TRBJ1-4	TRBV4-1	many	TRBD1
CSAPMTSGSIYEQYF	TGCAGTGCTCCGATGACTAGCGGCTCGATTTACGAGCAGTACTTC	TRBJ2-7	TRBV20-1	few	TRBD2
CASSLYPTVGNEQFF	TGTGCCAGCAGCTTGTACCCCACAGTGGGGAATGAGCAGTTCTTC	TRBJ2-1	TRBV7-6	many	-
CASSVDNGQPQHF	TGTGCCAGCAGCGTAGACAATGGTCAGCCCCAGCATTTT	TRBJ1-5	TRBV9	-	-
CASSYRGASDTQYF	TGTGCCAGCAGCTACCGAGGGGCATCAGATACGCAGTATTTT	TRBJ2-3	TRBV7-6	many	-
CSARDPIGGGPSGELFF	TGCAGTGCTAGAGACCCCATCGGGGGAGGGCCCTCCGGGGAGCTGTTTTTT	TRBJ2-2	TRBV20-1	-	TRBD2
CATSIGTIEREGLETQYF	TGTGCCACCAGTATAGGTACAATCGAGCGGGAGGGCCTAGAGACCCAGTACTTC	TRBJ2-5	TRBV24-1	-	TRBD2
CASSFGGGNSNQPQHF	TGCGCCAGCAGCTTCGGAGGAGGTAATAGCAATCAGCCCCAGCATTTT	TRBJ1-5	TRBV4-1	many	-
CASSQEPGGSNQPQHF	TGCGCCAGCAGCCAAGAACCAGGGGGTAGCAATCAGCCCCAGCATTTT	TRBJ1-5	TRBV4-1	-	TRBD1
CASSYSVSGNTIYF	TGTGCCAGCAGTTACTCCGTATCTGGAAACACCATATATTTT	TRBJ1-3	TRBV6-5	-	-
CASSQEVGSVLSGEQYF	TGTGCCAGCAGCCAAGAAGTTGGGTCCGTACTTTCGGGCGAGCAGTACTTC	TRBJ2-7	TRBV3-1	-	-
CASSPQGSESPLHF	TGTGCCAGCAGCCCCCAGGGCTCCGAATCACCCCTCCACTTT	TRBJ1-6	TRBV7-9	few	-
CASRGMAQYF	TGTGCCAGCAGAGGGATGGCCCAGTACTTC	TRBJ2-5	TRBV11-2	many	-
CASSAGTGSETQYF	TGTGCCAGCAGCGCCGGGACAGGGTCGGAGACCCAGTACTTC	TRBJ2-5	TRBV9	-	TRBD1
CASSEITGQGSSRYF	TGTGCCAGCAGTGAGATTACGGGACAGGGGTCCTCCCGGTACTTC	TRBJ2-5	TRBV6-1	many	TRBD1
CASSQQLQTSNQPQHF	TGCGCCAGCAGTCAGCAGCTACAGACTAGCAATCAGCCCCAGCATTTT	TRBJ1-5	TRBV23-1	-	-
CASSQAGGQADTQYF	TGTGCCAGCAGCCAAGCGGGGGGGCAAGCAGATACGCAGTATTTT	TRBJ2-3	TRBV14	-	TRBD2
CASGLDGYTF	TGTGCCAGCGGTTTGGATGGCTACACCTTC	TRBJ1-2	TRBV6-1	few	-
CASSNGGEEDTQYF	TGTGCCAGCAGCAATGGGGGGGAAGAAGATACGCAGTATTTT	TRBJ2-3	TRBV13	few	TRBD2
CASSYFLSGNTGELFF	TGTGCCAGCAGTTACTTCTTAAGCGGGAACACCGGGGAGCTGTTTTTT	TRBJ2-2	TRBV6-6	-	-
CSLLGWRETQYF	TGCAGCCTTCTTGGGTGGAGAGAGACCCAGTACTTC	TRBJ2-5	TRBV29-1	-	-
CASQQGLDEKLFF	TGTGCCAGCCAACAGGGTTTGGACGAAAAACTGTTTTTT	TRBJ1-4	TRBV11-2	many	-
CASGGGGGTGELFF	TGCGCCAGCGGGGGCGGGGGTGGGACCGGGGAGCTGTTTTTT	TRBJ2-2	TRBV4-1	few	-